Listed here is a single T cell receptor beta chain. The data originate from a study of blood T cell repertoires in COVID-19. Background on the study: Both acute and convalescent COVID-19 samples were obtained from the United States, Italy and Spain. T cells, B-cell-depleted T cells, or PBMCs provided the cDNA or gDNA that served as material.

This CDR3 comprises 14 residues. From germline, CDR1 is SGHNT and CDR2 YENEEA. Trimming took 5 bases from V and 7 from J; bases not matched to a gene: 5. In the original workflow: It was from reference gene primer amplification that nucleated cell counts were estimated. Assay: immunoSEQ multiplex PCR; the TCRdb copy retains only in-frame clones and omits some. The DNA was the basis for D and trimming; V, J and clone size are from that table. This table has about 270,000 clones, about 91% appearing once. The source material was peripheral blood. The chain links TRBV11-3 to TRBJ2-2, with TRBD1 identical over 9 bases. The sequence came from a person between 18 and 35 years old with COVID-19, enrolled during active disease. The DNA for the CDR3 is TGTGCCAGCAGCGCCCGGACAGGGGACGGGGAGCTGTTTTTT. The encoded protein is CASSARTGDGELFF.